This is a list of T cell receptor beta chains from one sample in a study of T-cell reconstitution after alpha-beta-depleted transplantation in children. MiXCR, run by TCRdb on the PCR reads, gives a single entry per CDR3 protein. This sample has hundreds of thousands of distinct CDR3 sequences; less than 15% occur once, and the top ten carry about 0.79%. Sequenced here: PBMCs, sampled before TCRalphabeta/CD19-depleted stem cell transplant. The source is a girl aged 2-10 years with congenital amegakaryocytic thrombocytopenia, due to receive a stem cell transplant. Each CDR3 is given with its conserved first and last residue. The D gene is left open where the match is weak. Clone size is stated in some rows and not others, as once, few, many or a class when expanded.

V: TRBV29-1
D: -
J: TRBJ2-3
size: many
CDR3: CSVRDAEDTQYF
DNA: TGCAGCGTAAGGGACGCGGAAGATACGCAGTATTTT

V: TRBV14
D: -
J: TRBJ2-1
size: few
CDR3: CASSQASPYNEQFF
DNA: TGTGCCAGCAGCCAAGCTAGCCCCTACAATGAGCAGTTCTTC

V: TRBV20-1
D: TRBD2
J: TRBJ2-7
size: many
CDR3: CSARDDTGGSSYEQYF
DNA: TGCAGTGCTAGAGATGATACAGGCGGGAGCTCCTACGAGCAGTACTTC

V: TRBV20-1
D: TRBD1
J: TRBJ2-7
size: few
CDR3: CSARHTQGDKYF
DNA: TGCAGTGCTAGACATACCCAGGGGGATAAGTACTTC

V: TRBV6-1
D: -
J: TRBJ2-2
size: -
CDR3: CASSVRVSGELFF
DNA: TGTGCCAGCAGTGTCCGGGTTTCCGGGGAGCTGTTTTTT

V: TRBV12-3/TRBV12-4
D: TRBD2
J: TRBJ2-7
size: many
CDR3: CASTPSGVAEQYF
DNA: TGTGCCAGCACGCCTAGCGGTGTTGCCGAGCAGTACTTC

V: TRBV5-1
D: TRBD1
J: TRBJ2-1
size: -
CDR3: CASIRDRDYNEQFF
DNA: TGCGCCAGCATCCGGGACAGGGATTACAATGAGCAGTTCTTC

V: TRBV29-1
D: -
J: TRBJ2-7
size: many
CDR3: CSVARDYEQYF
DNA: TGCAGCGTTGCCCGTGACTACGAGCAGTACTTC

V: TRBV7-9
D: TRBD1
J: TRBJ1-2
size: -
CDR3: CASSLDARGLGGYTF
DNA: TGTGCCAGCAGCTTAGACGCCAGGGGGCTCGGGGGCTACACCTTC

V: TRBV10-3
D: -
J: TRBJ2-3
size: few
CDR3: CATEGDTDTQYF
DNA: TGTGCCACCGAGGGGGACACAGATACGCAGTATTTT

V: TRBV20-1
D: -
J: TRBJ2-5
size: -
CDR3: CSARMDRVETQYF
DNA: TGCAGTGCTAGGATGGACCGGGTGGAGACCCAGTACTTC

V: TRBV29-1
D: -
J: TRBJ2-7
size: many
CDR3: CSAGGQNYEQYF
DNA: TGCAGCGCCGGAGGGCAAAACTACGAGCAGTACTTC

V: TRBV12-3/TRBV12-4
D: TRBD1
J: TRBJ2-7
size: many
CDR3: CASIPDRGTQQYF
DNA: TGTGCCAGCATCCCGGACAGGGGGACTCAGCAGTACTTC

V: TRBV5-1
D: TRBD1
J: TRBJ2-1
size: many
CDR3: CASSLAYRGNEQFF
DNA: TGCGCCAGCAGCTTGGCCTACAGGGGGAATGAGCAGTTCTTC

V: TRBV12-3/TRBV12-4
D: TRBD1
J: TRBJ2-7
size: many
CDR3: CASSGQGTYEQYF
DNA: TGTGCCAGCAGCGGACAGGGAACCTACGAGCAGTACTTC

V: TRBV29-1
D: -
J: TRBJ2-1
size: many
CDR3: CSVDGHSNEQFF
DNA: TGCAGCGTTGACGGCCATTCCAATGAGCAGTTCTTC

V: TRBV12-3/TRBV12-4
D: TRBD2
J: TRBJ2-2
size: many
CDR3: CASSTPLLAGWNTGELFF
DNA: TGTGCCAGCAGCACGCCCCTACTAGCGGGATGGAACACCGGGGAGCTGTTTTTT

V: TRBV20-1
D: TRBD1
J: TRBJ2-5
size: few
CDR3: CSATATGAYQETQYF
DNA: TGCAGTGCTACGGCGACAGGGGCGTACCAAGAGACCCAGTACTTC

V: TRBV12-3/TRBV12-4
D: TRBD2
J: TRBJ2-3
size: many
CDR3: CASSVLRGSAIDTQYF
DNA: TGTGCCAGCAGTGTTTTGCGGGGGTCCGCGATTGATACGCAGTATTTT

V: TRBV5-1
D: TRBD1
J: TRBJ1-1
size: many
CDR3: CASSLDRGRTEAFF
DNA: TGCGCCAGCAGCCTAGACAGGGGACGCACTGAAGCTTTCTTT

V: TRBV5-1
D: TRBD1
J: TRBJ2-4
size: many
CDR3: CASSLPDRGGAKNIQYF
DNA: TGCGCCAGCAGCTTACCGGACAGGGGCGGTGCCAAAAACATTCAGTACTTC

V: TRBV7-6
D: -
J: TRBJ2-7
size: -
CDR3: CASSLGNYEGDEQYF
DNA: TGTGCCAGCAGCTTAGGGAACTATGAGGGCGACGAGCAGTACTTC

V: TRBV27
D: -
J: TRBJ1-1
size: many
CDR3: CASSLIGDEAFF
DNA: TGTGCCAGCAGTTTGATAGGAGATGAAGCTTTCTTT

V: TRBV5-8
D: -
J: TRBJ2-3
size: once
CDR3: CASSLALARGVDTQYF
DNA: TGTGCCAGCAGCTTGGCTTTAGCGAGAGGTGTAGATACGCAGTATTTT

V: TRBV12-3/TRBV12-4
D: -
J: TRBJ1-2
size: few
CDR3: CASSPFRRQIYGYTF
DNA: TGTGCCAGCAGTCCGTTTCGCCGACAGATCTATGGCTACACCTTC

V: TRBV7-9
D: -
J: TRBJ2-1
size: many
CDR3: CASSAPEDRPNEQFF
DNA: TGTGCCAGCAGCGCGCCAGAGGACAGACCAAATGAGCAGTTCTTC

V: TRBV28
D: TRBD2
J: TRBJ2-1
size: -
CDR3: CASSPTSGSDEQFF
DNA: TGTGCCAGCAGCCCGACTAGCGGGAGCGATGAGCAGTTCTTC

V: TRBV9
D: -
J: TRBJ2-7
size: many
CDR3: CASSVAPPYEQYF
DNA: TGTGCCAGCAGCGTAGCCCCTCCCTACGAGCAGTACTTC

V: TRBV10-3
D: -
J: TRBJ2-3
size: -
CDR3: CAISERDHTDTQYF
DNA: TGTGCCATCAGTGAGCGTGACCACACAGATACGCAGTATTTT

V: TRBV5-5
D: -
J: TRBJ1-2
size: once
CDR3: CASSLLEHGYTF
DNA: TGTGCCAGCAGCCTACTCGAGCATGGCTACACCTTC

V: TRBV5-1
D: -
J: TRBJ2-3
size: few
CDR3: CASSLISTDTQYF
DNA: TGCGCCAGCAGCTTGATTAGCACAGATACGCAGTATTTT

V: TRBV20-1
D: -
J: TRBJ1-5
size: many
CDR3: CSAIQGGNQPQHF
DNA: TGCAGTGCTATACAAGGGGGCAATCAGCCCCAGCATTTT

V: TRBV20-1
D: TRBD2
J: TRBJ2-7
size: few
CDR3: CSAPTSVSYEQYF
DNA: TGCAGTGCTCCTACTAGCGTTTCCTACGAGCAGTACTTC

V: TRBV5-1
D: -
J: TRBJ2-1
size: many
CDR3: CASRRLGGLTYNEQFF
DNA: TGCGCCAGCAGACGTTTGGGGGGGCTAACCTACAATGAGCAGTTCTTC

V: TRBV2
D: -
J: TRBJ2-7
size: few
CDR3: CASSDGVAKQYF
DNA: TGTGCCAGCAGTGATGGGGTAGCCAAGCAGTACTTC

V: TRBV29-1
D: -
J: TRBJ1-5
size: few
CDR3: CSVESRFGRSQPQHF
DNA: TGCAGCGTTGAGAGTAGGTTTGGGCGGAGTCAGCCCCAGCATTTT

V: TRBV30
D: TRBD1
J: TRBJ1-1
size: few
CDR3: CAWSVSGGITEAFF
DNA: TGTGCCTGGAGTGTATCAGGGGGCATCACTGAAGCTTTCTTT

V: TRBV5-1
D: TRBD1
J: TRBJ1-1
size: few
CDR3: CASSPDRPLYTEAFF
DNA: TGCGCCAGCAGCCCGGACAGGCCACTATACACTGAAGCTTTCTTT

V: TRBV9
D: -
J: TRBJ1-1
size: many
CDR3: CASSATRGTEAFF
DNA: TGTGCCAGCAGCGCCACTCGGGGCACTGAAGCTTTCTTT

V: TRBV5-5
D: -
J: TRBJ2-1
size: once
CDR3: CASSLGQGLVREQFF
DNA: TGTGCCAGCAGCTTGGGGCAGGGTCTGGTTAGAGAGCAGTTCTTC

V: TRBV5-1
D: TRBD1
J: TRBJ2-3
size: few
CDR3: CASSPGDRGPDTQYF
DNA: TGCGCCAGCAGCCCCGGGGACAGGGGCCCAGATACGCAGTATTTT